These 8 T cell receptor beta chains originate from one sample sequenced in a study of CD8+ T cells in alopecia areata. Treatment of the sample: oral pan-JAK inhibitor, 5-10 mg twice daily. As the sequencing template, cDNA was produced by extracting RNA and reverse transcribing it. Libraries were prepared by immunoSEQ multiplex PCR; TCRdb keeps only in-frame clonotypes and omits some of them. The table records under 110,000 clones, roughly 60% of them present only once. The sequencing used CD8+ T cells sorted from blood, collected at approximately week 55, from a patient treated with tofacitinib. The receptor set was obtained from a human donor with alopecia areata.

V usage is TRBV23-1 and J usage is TRBJ2-4; the match to TRBD1 covers 10 bases. TRBV23-1 is treated as an ORF (open reading frame) with a function not yet certain. CDR3 length: 16 amino acids. V lost 2 bases, J lost 2 bases, and 3 bases stayed unmatched. Here the CDR3 DNA reads TGCGCCAGCAGTCAAGGGGACAGGGGAACCAAAAACATTCAGTACTTC. Its translation is CASSQGDRGTKNIQYF.

The rearrangement links TRBV29-1 to TRBJ1-1; 8 bases are a match to TRBD1. There are 14 residues in the CDR3. The J segment lost 5 bases and the V segment lost 5 bases, leaving 10 bases of the junction unmatched. The germline V gene encodes CDR1 SQVTM and CDR2 ANQGSEA. The DNA of the CDR3 is TGCAGCGTTCCGTATCAGGGGGCGAGTACTGAAGCTTTCTTT. Its translation: CSVPYQGASTEAFF.

The rearrangement links TRBV2 to TRBJ2-7; D is unclear. CDR1 and CDR2 from the germline V gene are SNHLY and FYNNEI. This CDR3 contains 14 residues. With 2 bases removed from V and 4 bases from J, the gap between germline ends came to 12 bases. In DNA form, the CDR3 reads TGTGCCAGCAGTGAAAACTGGAGTTCTTACGAGCAGTACTTC. Its protein product is CASSENWSSYEQYF.

This clone was observed a handful of times. The V gene is TRBV15, the J gene TRBJ1-4; D is unclear. The CDR3 extends over 14 amino acids. The V and J ends lost 0 bases and 8 bases respectively, with 10 bases between them. Germline loops: CDR1 LNHNV, CDR2 YYDKDF (reference sequence). CDR3 bases: TGTGCCACCAGCAGAGATGGGGTTGGGGAAAAACTGTTTTTT. This gives the protein CATSRDGVGEKLFF.

The chain has TRBV12-5 and TRBJ1-4; D unresolved. Between the trimmed V and J ends, which lost 7 bases and 5 bases, there was a span of 5 bases. This CDR3 spans 11 amino acids. CDR1 and CDR2 (germline): LGHNT, FRNRAP. This chain's CDR3 is CASATNEKLFF. CDR3 coding DNA: TGTGCTAGTGCCACCAATGAAAAACTGTTTTTT.

This clone showed up just a few times. This specimen includes other DNA sequences encoding the same CDR3. The rearrangement joins TRBV13 to TRBJ1-5; the D is unclear. The CDR3 covers 12 residues. V shed 0 bases and J shed 7 bases, with 4 bases lying between them. Germline V lookup: CDR1 PRHDT, CDR2 FYEKMQ (reference sequence). The CDR3 protein is CASSLGRQPQHF. CDR3 sequence (DNA): TGTGCCAGCAGCTTAGGAAGACAGCCCCAGCATTTT.

This chain joins TRBV7-9 and TRBJ1-4; 9 positions agree with TRBD1. The ends lost 8 bases at V and 5 bases at J; junction bases unmatched: 0. The CDR3 has 12 amino acids. Germline V gene data show CDR1 as SEHNR and CDR2 as FQNEAQ (reference sequence). The CDR3 nucleotides are TGTGCCAGCGGGACAGGGAATGAAAAACTGTTTTTT. As protein: CASGTGNEKLFF. The full variable domain, completed using reference TRBV7-9 and TRBJ1-4, is DTGVSQNPRHKITKRGQNVTFRCDPISEHNRLYWYRQTLGQGPEFLTYFQNEAQLEKSRLLSDRFSAERPKGSFSTLEIQRTEQGDSAMYLCASGTGNEKLFFGSGTQLSVL.

This chain connects TRBV29-1 to TRBJ1-2; 11 bases agree with TRBD1. The length of the CDR3 is 13 residues. Germline assignment: CDR1 SQVTM and CDR2 ANQGSEA. V was clipped by 6 bases and J by 6 bases; unmatched bases: 6. As DNA, the CDR3 is TGCAGCGTAAGGACAGGGGGCAGGGATGGCTACACCTTC. This codes for CSVRTGGRDGYTF.